These 30 T cell receptor beta chains originate from one sample sequenced in a study of blood T cell repertoires in COVID-19. Measured with immunoSEQ multiplex PCR; TCRdb has only the in-frame clones, and not every one. Here the sample spans about 34,000 clones, 90% being singletons. The sample taken for sequencing was peripheral blood. The receptors come from an elderly man with acute or convalescent COVID-19.

The chain employs TRBV5-6 and TRBJ1-2; the D is unclear. Germline lookup yields CDR1 SGHDT and CDR2 YYEEEE. The CDR3 totals 11 residues. V lost 5 bases and J lost 7, with 9 bases in between. For the CDR3, the DNA is TGTGCCAGCAGGAACTACGGTGGCTACACCTTC. It translates to CASRNYGGYTF.

As for this clone: Other DNA sequences in the sample encode the same CDR3. The chain is built from TRBV5-1 and TRBJ1-1; a weak D match, TRBD1 (5 bases). V lost 2 bases and J lost 0, with 8 bases in between. Germline CDR1 reads SGHRS; CDR2 reads YFSETQ. CDR3 length equals 14 residues. The CDR3 DNA is TGCGCCAGCAGCTTTGAAGGGGTGAACACTGAAGCTTTCTTT. As protein: CASSFEGVNTEAFF. Drawing the rest from reference TRBV5-1 and TRBJ1-1, the complete variable domain is KAGVTQTPRYLIKTRGQQVTLSCSPISGHRSVSWYQQTPGQGLQFLFEYFSETQRNKGNFPGRFSGRQFSNSRSEMNVSTLELGDSALYLCASSFEGVNTEAFFGQGTRLTVV.

This chain uses TRBV2 with TRBJ1-3; weak D call: TRBD1 (5 bases). V was shortened by 6 bases and J by 0 bases, with 6 bases between the two germline ends. Germline V gene data show CDR1 as SNHLY and CDR2 as FYNNEI. This CDR3 has 13 amino acids. The CDR3 DNA reads as TGTGCCAGCAGGGGGCTCTCTGGAAACACCATATATTTT. Translated, it gives CASRGLSGNTIYF.

CDR3 coding DNA: TGTGCCAGCAGCTTAGCGGCTAGCGGGGGGCCCTTTGACGAGCAGTACTTC. Translating it yields CASSLAASGGPFDEQYF. The V call is TRBV7-2, the J call TRBJ2-7; 11 bases agree with TRBD2. The CDR3 extends over 17 amino acids. CDR1 and CDR2 (germline): SGHTA, FQGNSA. V shed 0 bases and J 5 bases; nucleotides not matched to a gene: 9.

V usage is TRBV18 and J usage is TRBJ2-7, with 16 bases aligning to TRBD2. Germline CDR1 and CDR2: KGHSH and LQKENI. This CDR3 contains 21 residues. With 4 bases clipped from V and 0 bases from J, the junction kept 15 bases outside the gene matches. The CDR3 here is CASSLRQGLAGGQTSSYEQYF. The CDR3 DNA is TGTGCCAGCTCACTAAGACAGGGACTAGCGGGGGGGCAGACGAGCTCCTACGAGCAGTACTTC.

J is TRBJ1-4 and V is TRBV7-9; D might be TRBD1 (5 bases). Germline CDR1 SEHNR, CDR2 FQNEAQ (reference sequence). The CDR3 extends over 13 amino acids. Trimming took 6 bases from V and 5 from J, leaving 10 bases between them. The CDR3 sequence: CASRSGANEKLFF. CDR3 nucleotide sequence: TGTGCCAGCAGGTCTGGGGCAAATGAAAAACTGTTTTTT.

V and J are TRBV3-1 (or the pseudogene TRBV3-2) and TRBJ2-2; D gene uncertain. Trimming removed 2 bases from V and 4 bases from J, with 8 bases in between. The CDR3 runs 14 residues. The germline V gene has CDR1 LGHDT and CDR2 YNNKEL (reference sequence). The chain's CDR3 is CASSQSRGTGELFF. In DNA form, the CDR3 reads TGTGCCAGCAGCCAATCCCGAGGCACCGGGGAGCTGTTTTTT.

The chain recombines TRBV7-2 with TRBJ2-3; 14 bases match TRBD2. The trim removed 5 bases at V and 1 base at J, leaving 2 bases unmatched. In germline, CDR1 is SGHTA, CDR2 FQGNSA. CDR3 length equals 16 residues. The CDR3 region has the DNA TGTGCCAGCAGCATGACTAGCGGGGGGGGCACAGATACGCAGTATTTT. Translation: CASSMTSGGGTDTQYF. Combining the CDR3 with reference TRBV7-2 and TRBJ2-3 gives the whole variable domain GAGVSQSPSNKVTEKGKDVELRCDPISGHTALYWYRQSLGQGLEFLIYFQGNSAPDKSGLPSDRFSAERTGGSVSTLTIQRTQQEDSAVYLCASSMTSGGGTDTQYFGPGTRLTVL.

This clone was picked up one time. Here the CDR3 reads CASSGSYNQPQHF. CDR3 bases: TGTGCCAGCAGTGGGAGTTACAATCAGCCCCAGCATTTT. The chain has TRBV2 and TRBJ1-5, with unresolved D. The CDR3 totals 13 residues. The germline gives CDR1 SNHLY, CDR2 FYNNEI. V was cut by 4 bases and J by 3 bases, with 7 bases left in between. The variable domain in full, completed from reference TRBV2 and TRBJ1-5, reads EPEVTQTPSHQVTQMGQEVILRCVPISNHLYFYWYRQILGQKVEFLVSFYNNEISEKSEIFDDQFSVERPDGSNFTLKIRSTKLEDSAMYFCASSGSYNQPQHFGDGTRLSIL.

This chain links TRBV9 with TRBJ2-3, with 8 bases lining up with TRBD2. V gave up 0 bases and J gave up 3 bases; unmatched junction bases: 6. CDR1 is SGDLS, CDR2 YYNGEE, per germline. The CDR3 has 16 amino acids. The CDR3 region is CASSVGPGGLTDTQYF. The CDR3 DNA reads as TGTGCCAGCAGCGTAGGCCCGGGGGGGCTTACAGATACGCAGTATTTT.

V is TRBV18 and J is TRBJ2-5, with TRBD2 matching over 14 bases. The CDR3 runs to 17 residues. With 1 base clipped from V and 5 bases from J, the junction kept 6 bases outside the gene matches. Germline CDR1 and CDR2: KGHSH and LQKENI. The CDR3 region is CASSPRTSGGPRETQYF. Here the CDR3 DNA reads TGTGCCAGCTCACCACGGACTAGCGGGGGGCCCAGGGAGACCCAGTACTTC.

The chain joins TRBV19 to TRBJ1-5, with D possibly matching TRBD1 (5 bases). The CDR3 runs 17 residues. With 0 bases removed from V and 3 bases from J, the gap between germline ends came to 15 bases. In germline, CDR1 is LNHDA, CDR2 SQIVND (reference sequence). The CDR3 DNA is TGTGCCAGTAGTATAGATCACGGGGGGAGTAACAATCAGCCCCAGCATTTT. This translates into CASSIDHGGSNNQPQHF.

The gene calls are TRBV18 and TRBJ1-5, with TRBD1 as a possible D gene (5 bases). Germline loops: CDR1 KGHSH, CDR2 LQKENI. CDR3 length: 16 amino acids. V shed 4 bases and J shed 7 bases, with 20 bases lying between them. CDR3 nucleotide sequence: TGTGCCAGCTCACTACACCCTAGGGGCGTTGGGCAGCCCCAGCATTTT. Protein sequence: CASSLHPRGVGQPQHF.

The rearrangement links TRBV5-6 to TRBJ1-4, with D maybe TRBD1 (6 bases). The CDR3 runs 15 residues. V dropped 0 bases and J dropped 3 bases, with 9 bases sitting between them. CDR1 is SGHDT, CDR2 YYEEEE, per germline. In DNA form, the CDR3 reads TGTGCCAGCAGCTTGGTGACAGGCCCTAATGAAAAACTGTTTTTT. Translating it yields CASSLVTGPNEKLFF.

The V gene is TRBV29-1, the J gene TRBJ2-5; TRBD1 is a possible D gene (5 bases). This CDR3 is 12 amino acids long. With 2 bases removed from V and 1 base from J, the gap between germline ends came to 5 bases. CDR1 is SQVTM and CDR2 is ANQGSEA in the germline V gene. The CDR3: CSVERGQETQYF. In nucleotides, the CDR3 is TGCAGCGTTGAAAGGGGCCAAGAGACCCAGTACTTC. Full variable domain (outside the CDR3, taken from reference TRBV29-1 and TRBJ2-5): SAVISQKPSRDICQRGTSLTIQCQVDSQVTMMFWYRQQPGQSLTLIATANQGSEATYESGFVIDKFPISRPNLTFSTLTVSNMSPEDSSIYLCSVERGQETQYFGPGTRLLVL.

V usage is TRBV3-1 (or the pseudogene TRBV3-2) and J usage is TRBJ1-4, with 7 positions matching TRBD1. V was clipped by 1 base and J by 5 bases; unmatched bases: 7. The CDR3 is 16 residues long. The germline gives CDR1 LGHDT, CDR2 YNNKEL (reference sequence). Here the CDR3 reads CASSQVLPGGNEKLFF. In DNA form, the CDR3 reads TGTGCCAGCAGCCAAGTTCTACCAGGGGGGAATGAAAAACTGTTTTTT.

V and J are TRBV9 and TRBJ2-7; possibly TRBD2 for D (6 bases). The germline V gene has CDR1 SGDLS and CDR2 YYNGEE. V lost 4 bases and J 2 bases, leaving 13 bases between the germline ends. The CDR3 has 14 amino acids. CDR3 amino acids: CASSTQTGAYEQYF. The DNA for the CDR3 is TGTGCCAGCAGCACGCAGACGGGGGCCTACGAGCAGTACTTC. The entire variable domain, with the rest obtained from reference TRBV9 and TRBJ2-7, is as follows: DSGVTQTPKHLITATGQRVTLRCSPRSGDLSVYWYQQSLDQGLQFLIQYYNGEERAKGNILERFSAQQFPDLHSELNLSSLELGDSALYFCASSTQTGAYEQYFGPGTRLTVT.

In its sample, this clone ranks as medium-sized (0.01 to 0.1%). Other DNA sequences in this sample translate to the same CDR3. The rearrangement joins TRBV27 to TRBJ2-1; 7 bases align to TRBD2. Unmatched junction bases numbered 5, after V lost 4 bases and J lost 5 bases. The CDR3 runs 14 residues. Germline V lookup: CDR1 MNHEY, CDR2 SMNVEV (reference sequence). CDR3 sequence: CASSWGGVDNEQFF. CDR3 DNA: TGTGCCAGCAGTTGGGGGGGGGTCGACAATGAGCAGTTCTTC.

The genes are TRBV6-1 and TRBJ1-6, with D possibly TRBD1 on 6 matching bases. V gave up 6 bases and J gave up 4 bases, with 22 bases separating them. The CDR3 covers 18 residues. From germline, CDR1 is MNHNS and CDR2 SASEGT. The CDR3 coding sequence is TGTGCCAGCAGAGAAATGCCGGGGGGGACAAATTATAATTCACCCCTCCACTTT. It translates to CASREMPGGTNYNSPLHF.

The table lists this clone with a count of one. V gene TRBV6-5 combines with J gene TRBJ2-2, with 9 bases aligning to TRBD1. The V gene end was trimmed by 8 bases and the J gene end by 9 bases; junction bases not matched to a gene: 10. The CDR3 loop spans 14 amino acids. Germline assignment: CDR1 MNHEY and CDR2 SVGAGI. The CDR3 is CASWGQGLQWELFF. Here the CDR3 DNA reads TGTGCCAGCTGGGGACAGGGATTACAATGGGAGCTGTTTTTT.

This chain uses TRBV20-1 with TRBJ2-1, with TRBD2 identical over 13 bases. Looked up from germline, CDR1 is DFQATT and CDR2 is SNEGSKA (reference sequence). This CDR3 has 15 amino acids. V trimming: 3 bases; J trimming: 3 bases; junction bases outside the gene matches: 2. CDR3 sequence: CSASGLAGVYNEQFF. The CDR3 coding sequence is TGCAGTGCTAGTGGACTAGCGGGGGTCTACAATGAGCAGTTCTTC.

This chain connects TRBV2 to TRBJ2-3; TRBD1 matches 8 bases. This CDR3 region has 14 residues. Germline CDR1 reads SNHLY; CDR2 reads FYNNEI. Trimming cost V 6 bases and J 14 bases; bases outside gene matches: 16. The CDR3 DNA is TGTGCCAGCAGCGCACCCGGAGGGACAGGCAGGCTGTATTTT. This encodes CASSAPGGTGRLYF.

In DNA form, the CDR3 reads TGTGCCAGCTCTTTGGGGCTCAACGAGCAGTACTTC. Its protein is CASSLGLNEQYF. The chain combines TRBV28 with TRBJ2-7, with D possibly TRBD1 on 5 matching bases. This CDR3 spans 12 amino acids. V dropped 8 bases and J dropped 5 bases, with 13 bases sitting between them. Germline CDR1 MDHEN, CDR2 SYDVKM. Full variable domain (remainder filled in from reference TRBV28 and TRBJ2-7): DVKVTQSSRYLVKRTGEKVFLECVQDMDHENMFWYRQDPGLGLRLIYFSYDVKMKEKGDIPEGYSVSREKKERFSLILESASTNQTSMYLCASSLGLNEQYFGPGTRLTVT.

The chain uses TRBV28 and TRBJ2-6; D is unresolved. The CDR3 extends over 19 amino acids. The germline V and J ends were trimmed by 5 bases and 4 bases, with 24 bases remaining between them. CDR1 and CDR2 (germline): MDHEN, SYDVKM. This chain's CDR3 is CASSAVYETGSTGANVLTF. The CDR3 region has the DNA TGTGCCAGCAGTGCCGTTTATGAGACGGGTTCAACCGGGGCCAACGTCCTGACTTTC.

The CDR3 sequence is CASSLVINSNQPQHF. CDR3 bases: TGTGCCAGCAGCTTAGTAATTAATAGCAATCAGCCCCAGCATTTT. The chain joins TRBV7-2 to TRBJ1-5; D is ambiguous. There are 15 residues in the CDR3. Germline V gives CDR1 SGHTA, CDR2 FQGNSA. Trimming pared 1 base from V and 0 bases from J, leaving 7 bases between.

The sample holds a few counts of this clone. The rearrangement links TRBV10-3 to TRBJ1-5; possibly TRBD1 for D (6 bases). This CDR3 region has 14 residues. Trimming left V 3 bases short and J 2 bases short, with 8 bases between. CDR1 ENHRY and CDR2 SYGVKD come from the germline V gene. The chain's CDR3 is CAISDRQGNQPQHF. CDR3 DNA: TGTGCCATCAGTGATCGACAGGGCAATCAGCCCCAGCATTTT.

The V and J genes are TRBV24-1 and TRBJ2-1; 9 nucleotides match TRBD2. Germline trimming cut 4 bases from V and 6 bases from J; bases unmatched to any gene: 9. The CDR3 loop spans 16 amino acids. Germline V gives CDR1 KGHDR, CDR2 SFDVKD. For the CDR3, the DNA is TGTGCCACCAGTGACGGCGGGGGGGCCCGGTCCAATGAGCAGTTCTTC. It codes for CATSDGGGARSNEQFF.

The rearrangement links TRBV6-5 to TRBJ1-1; D is unclear. The CDR3 totals 13 residues. Between the trimmed V and J ends, which lost 8 bases and 1 base, there was a span of 11 bases. The germline gives CDR1 MNHEY, CDR2 SVGAGI. CDR3 protein: CASGLSENTEAFF. CDR3 DNA: TGTGCCAGCGGGCTATCGGAGAACACTGAAGCTTTCTTT.

The rearrangement links TRBV11-2 to TRBJ2-7; a possible D gene is TRBD1 (7 bases). V gave up 7 bases and J gave up 0 bases, with 16 bases separating them. Germline-derived CDR1 and CDR2 are SGHAT and FQNNGV. This CDR3 contains 15 residues. The chain's CDR3 is CASIPEGAHSYEQYF. CDR3 DNA sequence: TGTGCCAGCATCCCGGAGGGGGCGCACTCCTACGAGCAGTACTTC.

This rearrangement joins TRBV5-1 to TRBJ1-6, with no clear D. The CDR3 is 13 amino acids. CDR1 is SGHRS and CDR2 is YFSETQ in the germline V gene. V was cut by 3 bases and J by 7 bases, with 8 bases left in between. The CDR3 nucleotides read TGCGCCAGCAGCTCTCGTGCGAATTCACCCCTCCACTTT. The encoded protein is CASSSRANSPLHF. The full variable domain, with the rest looked up from reference TRBV5-1 and TRBJ1-6, is KAGVTQTPRYLIKTRGQQVTLSCSPISGHRSVSWYQQTPGQGLQFLFEYFSETQRNKGNFPGRFSGRQFSNSRSEMNVSTLELGDSALYLCASSSRANSPLHFGNGTRLTVT.